This TCR beta chain was captured in a study of T cell responses to AZD1222 COVID-19 vaccine (dated by TCRdb to the early 2020s). Some background on the complete study: Because spike-specific TCR depth and breadth did not differ between the two schedules, AZD1222 recipients who got a second dose at roughly 4 weeks were pooled with those who got a second dose at roughly 12 weeks. TCR sequencing covered 233 trial participants: 200 to 220 given two doses of AZD1222 and 26 given two doses of MenACWY control vaccine. Trial participants were enrolled into age subgroups of 18-55, 56-69 and 70-plus years, which contained around 150, 28 and 57 TCR-sequenced participants, respectively.

The time point label corresponds to: baseline before first vaccination. Samples from vaccinated people were obtained from the UK trials COV001 and COV002, which included a single-blind randomized controlled phase 2/3 trial of AZD1222 (ChAdOx1 nCoV-19) in healthy adults. For TCRbeta chain sequencing, PBMC samples were collected from trial participants at day 0 and at day 28 after the second dose. The full study reports these points: The whole spike protein was spanned by vaccine-associated CD4 TCRs, and dominant responses were seen in regions 160-218 and 743-854. Participants were mostly white British and included more females than males, and it was suggested by the authors that clonal diversity may have been underestimated. In the small 56-69-year group, the increase in depth fell short of significance, most likely because of low power. Because no day 14 peak-response samples were available, repertoires were characterized only after the peak T cell response. Reportedly, almost half of the unique spike-specific TCRs recognized epitopes lying outside the regions that are mutated in the B.1.351 and B.1.1.7 variants. Spike-specific TCR breadth and depth rose significantly after two AZD1222 doses compared with day 0 and with MenACWY recipients. Conclusions about previously exposed vaccinees are limited because only 6 or 7 AZD1222 recipients were SARS-CoV-2 seropositive at baseline.

The CDR3 regions of human TCRbeta chains were analyzed by immunosequencing. Per the original workflow: TCRs in the repertoires were compared against a reference library of SARS-CoV-2-specific TCRs that had been generated with the MIRA antigen-specificity platform. Breadth meant the fraction of unique TCRs that were SARS-CoV-2-associated, whereas depth meant the fraction of total T cells that were SARS-CoV-2-associated. Using the MIRA data, every spike-specific TCR was mapped to the spike region that the TCR reacted to and assigned to either a CD4 or a CD8 class. Log10-transformed breadth and depth values were compared by one-way ANOVA with Sidak's multiple comparisons tests. Sourced from immuneACCESS, this table was stored by TCRdb with only in-frame sequences that have V and J called. A share of the clones is absent; for the studies checked, an unresolved V gene accounts for under half, and the remainder has no known explanation. V and J calls and clone size are given by that table; D and trimming were obtained from the DNA. This sample has 100,000 to 150,000 clones in its table, and over 80% of those were observed once. The ten top clones hold about 14% of the sample.

The CDR3 starts with the cysteine, ends with the phenylalanine, and has 20 residues. Kept here is only the CDR3 DNA, which spans 60 bases and is read in frame from base 1. A distance of 30 bases separates the germline ends of V and J, which lose 3 bases and 7 bases respectively. Via the germline V gene, CDR1 is KGHDR and CDR2 SFDVKD. About this clone itself: Which antigen it targets is not known. No clone much larger than this one lies a single base away; base qualities are absent.

This specimen was peripheral blood, taken on day 0 of AZD1222 vaccination. This receptor was identified in an adult in good health. The receptor chain draws on TRBV24-1 and TRBJ2-1; the best D guess is TRBD2, with 7 bases matching. The CDR3 has the sequence CATSDPSQGYSRYSGNEQFF. The DNA sequence follows: TGTGCCACCAGTGATCCTTCACAGGGCTACTCTCGTTATAGCGGGAATGAGCAGTTCTTC.